This entry lists 15 T cell receptor beta chains sequenced from one sample in a study of blood T cell repertoires in COVID-19. The assay was immunoSEQ multiplex PCR, and TCRdb's table has in-frame clones only and misses some. Among about 170,000 clones listed, 85% to 90% were seen once. Sequencing was done on a sample of peripheral blood. The receptors originated from a woman aged 55-69 years with COVID-19, enrolled during active disease.

The rearrangement joins TRBV19 to TRBJ1-6; tentative D call: TRBD1 (5 bases). The CDR3 totals 13 residues. The V end lost 9 bases, the J end lost 10 bases, and 16 bases lay between the germline ends. Germline V gene data show CDR1 as LNHDA and CDR2 as SQIVND (reference sequence). This CDR3 reads CASRRGESSPLHF. The DNA of the CDR3 is TGTGCCAGCCGGCGGGGGGAGAGCTCACCCCTCCACTTT.

The chain couples TRBV6-6 to TRBJ1-3, with D unresolved. The germline V gene encodes CDR1 MNHNY and CDR2 SVGAGI (reference sequence). The CDR3 extends over 15 amino acids. V was cut by 2 bases and J by 0 bases, with 8 bases left in between. This chain's CDR3 is CASSYPESSGNTIYF. CDR3 nucleotide sequence: TGTGCCAGCAGTTACCCTGAGAGCTCTGGAAACACCATATATTTT.

The chain links TRBV9 to TRBJ2-3, with D perhaps TRBD1 (5 bases). CDR1 and CDR2 from the germline V gene are SGDLS and YYNGEE. CDR3 size: 15 residues. V was pared by 0 bases and J by 2 bases, with 10 bases between. The CDR3 loop is CASSVVGAITDTQYF. The DNA for the CDR3 is TGTGCCAGCAGCGTAGTAGGGGCAATCACAGATACGCAGTATTTT.

The chain employs TRBV16 and TRBJ1-1; tentatively, D is TRBD1 (6 bases). V was clipped by 5 bases and J by 8 bases, with 15 bases between them. CDR3 length: 13 residues. Germline-derived CDR1 and CDR2 are KGHSY and FQNENV. The CDR3 DNA follows: TGTGCCAGCAGCGGACGACAGGACAAAGAAGCTTTCTTT. Encoded protein: CASSGRQDKEAFF.

This rearrangement joins TRBV4-2 to TRBJ1-1; D ambiguous. CDR1 and CDR2 (germline): LGHNA, YNFKEQ. V was cut by 0 bases and J by 1 base, with 15 bases left in between. This CDR3 is built from 17 residues. The CDR3 loop reads CASSQDRAGVGNTEAFF. CDR3 coding DNA: TGTGCCAGCAGCCAAGATCGGGCGGGCGTGGGGAACACTGAAGCTTTCTTT.

The rearrangement joins TRBV2 to TRBJ2-3; D possibly corresponds to TRBD2 (5 bases). Germline V gene sequence: CDR1 SNHLY, CDR2 FYNNEI. V was cut by 5 bases and J by 7 bases, with 10 bases left in between. The CDR3 is 12 amino acids. The CDR3 sequence is CASSPSGYTQYF. As DNA, the CDR3 is TGTGCCAGCAGTCCCAGCGGATATACGCAGTATTTT.

This chain uses TRBV28 with TRBJ2-3, with TRBD2 matching over 10 bases. Trimming removed 5 bases from V and 5 bases from J; junction bases left unmatched: 7. This CDR3 has 15 residues. Germline lookup yields CDR1 MDHEN and CDR2 SYDVKM. CDR3 DNA sequence: TGTGCCAGCAGTAGGCCGGGACTAGCGTTAGATACGCAGTATTTT. It codes for CASSRPGLALDTQYF.

This sequence joins TRBV25-1 and TRBJ2-7; possibly TRBD2 for D (5 bases). CDR3 size: 17 residues. V was pared by 1 base and J by 4 bases, with 20 bases between. Germline CDR1 is MGHDK and CDR2 is SYGVNS. CDR3 nucleotides: TGTGCCAGCAGTGAATCCCGGAGAGGGCGTTCTGTGTACGAGCAGTACTTC. It is translated as CASSESRRGRSVYEQYF.

The chain has TRBV3-1 (or the pseudogene TRBV3-2) and TRBJ2-1; a weak D match, TRBD2 (6 bases). The CDR3 has 16 residues. V was cut by 1 base and J by 3 bases, with 13 bases left in between. Germline values: CDR1 LGHDT, CDR2 YNNKEL (reference sequence). The DNA for the CDR3 is TGTGCCAGCAGCCAAGGTTTTAGCGGATTCTACAATGAGCAGTTCTTC. It translates to CASSQGFSGFYNEQFF.

The V and J genes are TRBV19 and TRBJ1-2, with TRBD1 matching 8 bases. Trimming cost V 4 bases and J 4 bases; bases outside gene matches: 8. The CDR3 is 15 residues long. In germline, CDR1 is LNHDA, CDR2 SQIVND (reference sequence). CDR3 amino acids: CASSTTGTGFYGYTF. The CDR3 region has the DNA TGTGCCAGTAGTACAACCGGGACAGGATTCTATGGCTACACCTTC.

As regards this clone: The CDR3 does not close with the conserved phenylalanine or tryptophan, likely indicating a read error. The limits of the CDR3 on the DNA are not certain, so only TCRdb's listed CDR3 is given. The rearrangement joins TRBV7-9 to TRBJ1-2; the DNA was not used to check the table's D call, TRBD1. A total of 9 residues make up the CDR3, ends included. Germline V gives CDR1 SEHNR, CDR2 FQNEAQ (reference sequence). The CDR3 sequence is CATGSGQYH.

The chain couples TRBV6-5 to TRBJ1-6, with 12 bases fitting TRBD1. The germline V gene has CDR1 MNHEY and CDR2 SVGAGI. CDR3 size: 16 residues. The V segment lost 4 bases and the J segment 6 bases; nucleotides outside the gene matches: 4. The CDR3 DNA sequence: TGTGCCAGCAGTTGGGGGACAGGGGGCGGTAATTCACCCCTCCACTTT. Its translation: CASSWGTGGGNSPLHF.

The chain uses TRBV7-2 and TRBJ2-7; 9 positions agree with TRBD2. This CDR3 comprises 15 residues. CDR1 is SGHTA, CDR2 FQGNSA, per germline. V lost 6 bases to trimming and J lost 3 bases; unmatched junction nucleotides: 9. The CDR3, as DNA: TGTGCCAGCAGTCTGGGGACTAGCCTTAACTACGAGCAGTACTTC. Protein sequence: CASSLGTSLNYEQYF.

In this sample, this clone turned up a few times. This chain links TRBV6-4 with TRBJ2-7; D is perhaps TRBD2 (6 bases). V gave up 3 bases and J gave up 3 bases, with 9 bases separating them. The germline CDR1 and CDR2 sequences are MRHNA and SNTAGT. This CDR3 comprises 13 residues. CDR3 loop: CASSEAEGYEQYF. The CDR3 coding sequence is TGTGCCAGCAGTGAGGCGGAGGGCTACGAGCAGTACTTC.

This clone was counted only a few times. V gene TRBV5-5 combines with J gene TRBJ2-7, with 9 bases aligning to TRBD1. Trimming at V came to 4 bases and at J to 4 bases, leaving 6 bases not matched to a gene. CDR1 and CDR2 from the germline V gene are SGHKS and YYEKEE (reference sequence). This CDR3 is built from 14 residues. CDR3 nucleotides: TGTGCCAGCAGCCCCCTGACAGGGGGATACGAGCAGTACTTC. Amino acids: CASSPLTGGYEQYF.